The 8 T cell receptor beta chains given below trace back to one sample, sequenced in a study of post-analysis software for immune sequencing data. Study results and caveats: Included in a set of five TRBV segments more frequent in patients than controls were TRBV5-6, TRBV5-1 and TRBV20-1.

The antigens for these receptors are not known. The library was made from cDNA and included unique molecular identifiers. TCRdb re-analysed the PCR reads in MiXCR, keeping a single row per CDR3 protein. The sample records around 770,000 distinct CDR3 sequences, 35% to 55% being singletons. Input material: blood. The source is a girl aged 5 to 17 with multiple sclerosis.

The chain uses TRBV7-2 and TRBJ1-2; weak D call: TRBD1 (6 bases). The CDR3 extends over 14 amino acids. V lost 5 bases, J lost 8 bases, and 18 bases lay in between. Germline V gene sequence: CDR1 SGHTA, CDR2 FQGNSA. This CDR3 is CASSPPGGLEGYTF. In DNA form, the CDR3 reads TGTGCCAGCAGCCCTCCTGGGGGCCTGGAGGGCTACACCTTC.

The chain joins TRBV6-5 to TRBJ2-7; maybe TRBD2 (6 bases). V lost 2 bases and J lost 4, with 15 bases in between. Germline V gene lookup returns CDR1 MNHEY and CDR2 SVGAGI. The CDR3 totals 15 residues. The CDR3 DNA reads as TGTGCCAGCAGTTACCTCGGAGGGGCGGCTTACGAGCAGTACTTC. Translated: CASSYLGGAAYEQYF.

This clonotype was picked up a small number of times. V gene TRBV27 combines with J gene TRBJ2-7; D is uncertain. V was pared by 2 bases and J by 0 bases, with 8 bases between. Germline V CDR1 and CDR2: MNHEY, SMNVEV (reference sequence). This CDR3 is 14 amino acids long. This CDR3 is CASSLTASSYEQYF. CDR3 DNA: TGTGCCAGCAGTTTAACGGCTAGCTCCTACGAGCAGTACTTC.

The chain has TRBV29-1 and TRBJ2-1; D may be TRBD2 (6 bases). Germline CDR1 reads SQVTM; CDR2 reads ANQGSEA. Trimming removed 7 bases from V and 0 bases from J, with 19 bases in between. The CDR3 totals 16 residues. The CDR3 nucleotides read TGCAGCGGCATGGAGGGAAGTTTGGGCTCCTACAATGAGCAGTTCTTC. It yields the protein CSGMEGSLGSYNEQFF.

This clonotype has a handful of counts. This chain uses TRBV11-3 with TRBJ2-5; either TRBD1 or TRBD2 may supply D (5 bases each). The V gene's germline CDR1 is SGHNT and CDR2 YENEEA. The CDR3 runs 16 residues. Trimming pared 5 bases from V and 3 bases from J, leaving 19 bases between. DNA of the CDR3: TGTGCCAGCAGCCCGGCGCAAAGGGACGGCAAAGAGACCCAGTACTTC. Its protein product is CASSPAQRDGKETQYF.

This clonotype was found a few times. The rearrangement links TRBV27 to TRBJ1-6; TRBD1 might be the D (6 bases). The CDR3 is 13 amino acids. V was pared by 5 bases and J by 10 bases, with 12 bases between. Per germline, CDR1 MNHEY and CDR2 SMNVEV (reference sequence). Here the CDR3 reads CASSQGSGSPLHF. As DNA, the CDR3 is TGTGCCAGCAGTCAGGGGTCGGGATCACCCCTCCACTTT.

About this clonotype itself: At one of its ends the junction is not consistent with the germline gene, which may arise from a read error. The chain has TRBV25-1 and TRBJ1-1; D is perhaps TRBD1 (5 bases). Germline V gives CDR1 MGHDK, CDR2 SYGVNS. The CDR3 consists of 13 residues. The CDR3 loop is CASRMGRNAEAFF. In nucleotides, the CDR3 is TGTGCCAGCAGGATGGGACGGAACGCTGAAGCTTTCTTT.

This chain links TRBV20-1 with TRBJ1-1; 8 bases agree with TRBD1. The CDR3 spans 13 residues. Trimming removed 6 bases from V and 3 bases from J; junction bases left unmatched: 6. CDR1 and CDR2 (germline): DFQATT, SNEGSKA (reference sequence). Here the CDR3 reads CSAPSDRDTEAFF. The CDR3 bases are TGCAGTGCCCCCTCGGACAGGGACACTGAAGCTTTCTTT.